The next 16 T cell receptor beta chains were all read from a single sample in a study of T cells in Graves' hyperthyroidism and ophthalmopathy. RNA transcripts yielded amplified TCR beta CDR3 regions. An initial round of RT-PCR targeting the TCR CDR3 relied on the HTBI primer set. Each CDR3 protein gets one entry after TCRdb re-called the multiplex PCR reads with MiXCR. Of a few hundred thousand distinct CDR3 sequences in the sample, about 20% are singletons; the top ten hold around 54%. Sequencing was performed on blood. Receptors were obtained from a woman aged 45-60 years with Graves' hyperthyroidism.

This clonotype has a handful of counts. V gene TRBV27 combines with J gene TRBJ2-7; D is tentatively TRBD1 or TRBD2 (7 bases each). CDR3 size: 14 residues. V lost 2 bases and J lost 6, with 14 bases in between. Looked up from germline, CDR1 is MNHEY and CDR2 is SMNVEV (reference sequence). The CDR3 here is CASSLNRGGTEQYF. The CDR3 DNA reads as TGTGCCAGCAGTTTAAACAGGGGAGGGACCGAGCAGTACTTC.

The chain recombines TRBV12-3 or TRBV12-4 with TRBJ2-5; D gene uncertain. The V end was cut by 6 bases, the J end by 7 bases, with 18 bases between. The CDR3 is made up of 14 amino acids. DNA for the CDR3: TGTGCCAGCAGCCCCGAAGGGATCAAGAGGACCCAGTACTTC. It codes for CASSPEGIKRTQYF.

This clonotype has more than one count but fewer than ten. This chain joins TRBV6-1 and TRBJ2-3, with 7 positions matching TRBD1. Germline loops: CDR1 MNHNS, CDR2 SASEGT. The ends lost 2 bases at V and 5 bases at J; junction bases unmatched: 7. The CDR3 consists of 15 residues. The CDR3 here is CASSEQGGERDTQYF. The DNA for the CDR3 is TGTGCCAGCAGTGAACAAGGGGGCGAAAGAGATACGCAGTATTTT.

This clonotype occurred a few times. V is TRBV5-8 and J is TRBJ1-5; no reliable D call. Trimming cost V 2 bases and J 1 base, with 10 bases left between them. There are 15 residues in the CDR3. Germline V gene lookup returns CDR1 SGHTS and CDR2 YDEGEE. CDR3 in DNA: TGTGCCAGCAGCTTCGACGGATTAAGCAATCAGCCCCAGCATTTT. Its translation: CASSFDGLSNQPQHF.

Remarks on this clonotype: A much larger clone lies one base from this, so it may be a read error. CDR3 in amino acids: CASTDRYTTQFF. CDR3 DNA: TGTGCCAGCACCGATAGGTATACGACCCAGTTCTTC. The chain is built from TRBV2 and TRBJ2-1; D not resolved. Germline CDR1 reads SNHLY; CDR2 reads FYNNEI. V lost 7 bases to trimming and J lost 13 bases, with 17 bases between them. The length of the CDR3 is 12 residues.

The chain employs TRBV20-1 and TRBJ1-2, with 9 positions matching TRBD1. Germline assignment: CDR1 DFQATT and CDR2 SNEGSKA (reference sequence). Trimming cost V 5 bases and J 8 bases; bases outside gene matches: 12. The CDR3 is made up of 14 amino acids. CDR3 DNA sequence: TGCAGTGCTTTCCTGGGACAGGGTTCGCCCGGCTACACCTTC. Encoded protein: CSAFLGQGSPGYTF.

The rearrangement joins TRBV5-8 to TRBJ2-2; TRBD1 aligns across 9 bases. V trimming: 5 bases; J trimming: 6 bases; junction bases outside the gene matches: 11. This CDR3 spans 16 amino acids. CDR1 and CDR2 from the germline V gene are SGHTS and YDEGEE. In DNA form, the CDR3 reads TGTGCCAGCAGGCTGACGGGACAGGGAGCCCCCGGGGAGCTGTTTTTT. Its translation is CASRLTGQGAPGELFF.

Details on this clonotype: The germline gene is not matched at one end of the junction; a read error may be the cause. The chain is built from TRBV20-1 and TRBJ2-1; D ambiguous. Germline CDR1 reads DFQATT; CDR2 reads SNEGSKA (reference sequence). The CDR3 is 14 amino acids. The CDR3 bases are TGCAGCGCTATGACCGACGGCCAGTACAATGAGCAGTTCTTC. Its protein product is CSAMTDGQYNEQFF.

Many counts were recorded for this clonotype. The genes are TRBV7-3 and TRBJ2-3; tentative D call: TRBD2 (6 bases). V was cut by 3 bases and J by 7 bases, with 17 bases left in between. Per germline, CDR1 SGHTA and CDR2 FQGTGA. This CDR3 spans 15 amino acids. This CDR3 is CASSLSGTSLNTQYF. Written as DNA, the CDR3 is TGTGCCAGCAGCTTGTCCGGGACTTCGCTTAATACGCAGTATTTT.

J is TRBJ2-5 and V is TRBV4-1; 8 nucleotides line up with TRBD1. This CDR3 is 15 amino acids long. CDR1 is MGHRA and CDR2 is YSYEKL in the germline V gene. With V trimmed by 4 bases and J by 3 bases, 7 bases remained unmatched. CDR3 in amino acids: CASSPGTGFEETQYF. In DNA, the CDR3 is TGCGCCAGCAGCCCGGGGACAGGTTTTGAAGAGACCCAGTACTTC.

Of note for this clonotype: This may stem from a read error, because a much larger clone lies one nucleotide away. The rearrangement uses TRBV6-2 or TRBV6-3 and TRBJ2-7; 8 bases line up with TRBD2. The CDR3 runs to 15 residues. Germline V gives CDR1 MNHEY, CDR2 SVGEGT. In nucleotides, the CDR3 is TGTGCCAGCAGTACAAATAGCGGGGCCTCCTACGGGCAGTACTTC. Translated: CASSTNSGASYGQYF.

On this clonotype: A read error may be the cause here, since a much bigger clone is one base away. The chain recombines TRBV5-1 with TRBJ2-7; 8 bases agree with TRBD2. The V and J ends lost 0 bases and 3 bases, in that order; junction bases with no gene match: 2. CDR1 is SGHRS and CDR2 is YFSETQ in the germline V gene. The CDR3 consists of 14 residues. Here the CDR3 reads CASSLDSGNYEQYF. Written as DNA, the CDR3 is TGCGCCAGCAGCTTGGATAGCGGGAACTACGAGCAGTACTTC.

This clonotype was recorded at least ten times. This chain connects TRBV12-3 or TRBV12-4 to TRBJ2-1; no clear D. The CDR3 contains 11 residues. The V end was cut by 3 bases, the J end by 6 bases, with 3 bases between. CDR3 bases: TGTGCCAGCAGTTTCCGCAATGAGCAGTTCTTC. Amino acids: CASSFRNEQFF.

V usage is TRBV30 and J usage is TRBJ1-2; TRBD1 matches at 9 bases. After removal of 2 bases from V and 6 bases from J, the junction contained 10 bases not matched to a gene. This CDR3 spans 15 amino acids. From germline, CDR1 is GTSNPN and CDR2 SVGIG (reference sequence). The CDR3 loop is CAWSPLTGGADGYTF. In nucleotides, the CDR3 is TGTGCCTGGAGTCCCCTTACAGGGGGCGCGGATGGCTACACCTTC.

V gene TRBV3-1 combines with J gene TRBJ2-3; no clear D. This CDR3 has 15 amino acids. The V gene lost 0 bases and the J gene lost 2 bases, with 9 bases spanning the gap. The germline V gene has CDR1 LGHDT and CDR2 YNNKEL (reference sequence). The CDR3 nucleotides are TGTGCCAGCAGCCAAGAACTGGAAGACACAGATACGCAGTATTTT. This translates into CASSQELEDTDTQYF.

V usage is TRBV10-3 and J usage is TRBJ2-1, with TRBD2 matching 8 bases. The CDR3 sequence is 16 residues long. Trimming at V came to 3 bases and at J to 2 bases, leaving 6 bases not matched to a gene. Germline assignment: CDR1 ENHRY and CDR2 SYGVKD. CDR3 residues: CAISDGRGGAYNEQFF. CDR3 DNA: TGTGCCATCAGTGACGGACGGGGGGGTGCCTACAATGAGCAGTTCTTC.